This T cell receptor (beta chain) derives from a study of T-cell reconstitution after alpha-beta-depleted transplantation in children. Unique molecular identifiers featured in how the TCRbeta library was prepared. MiXCR, applied by TCRdb to the PCR reads, yields one record per CDR3 protein. This sample has some 200,000 distinct CDR3 sequences; about 8.2% occur once, and the top ten carry 35%. This clonotype was seen more than once but under ten times. Germline V gives CDR1 DFQATT, CDR2 SNEGSKA (reference sequence). V lost 2 bases, J lost 0 bases, and 10 bases lay in between. The CDR3 runs to 14 residues.

The sample in question was PBMCs, mostly from graft donor cells, obtained 360 days after TCRalphabeta/CD19-depleted stem cell transplant. This TCR derives from a male patient between 2 and 10 years old who had a stem cell transplant for acute myeloid leukemia, so the T cells may come from the graft donor. This rearrangement joins TRBV20-1 to TRBJ2-5; possibly TRBD2 for D (6 bases). This chain's CDR3 is CSARLAINQETQYF. DNA for the CDR3: TGCAGTGCTAGACTAGCGATTAACCAAGAGACCCAGTACTTC.